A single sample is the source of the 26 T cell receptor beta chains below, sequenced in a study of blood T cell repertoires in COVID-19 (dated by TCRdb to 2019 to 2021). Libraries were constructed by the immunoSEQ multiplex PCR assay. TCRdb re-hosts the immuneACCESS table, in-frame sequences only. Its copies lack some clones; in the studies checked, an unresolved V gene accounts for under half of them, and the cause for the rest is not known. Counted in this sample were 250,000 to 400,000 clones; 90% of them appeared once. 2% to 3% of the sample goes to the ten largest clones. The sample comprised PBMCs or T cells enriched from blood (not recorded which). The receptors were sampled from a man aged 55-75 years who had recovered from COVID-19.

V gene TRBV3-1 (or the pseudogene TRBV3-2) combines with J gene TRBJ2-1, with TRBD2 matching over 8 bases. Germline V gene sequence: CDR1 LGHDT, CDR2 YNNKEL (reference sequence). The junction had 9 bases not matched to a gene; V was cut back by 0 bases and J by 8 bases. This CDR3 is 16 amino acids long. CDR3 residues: CASSQERGAFIDEQFF. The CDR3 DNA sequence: TGTGCCAGCAGCCAAGAGCGGGGGGCATTTATTGATGAGCAGTTCTTC.

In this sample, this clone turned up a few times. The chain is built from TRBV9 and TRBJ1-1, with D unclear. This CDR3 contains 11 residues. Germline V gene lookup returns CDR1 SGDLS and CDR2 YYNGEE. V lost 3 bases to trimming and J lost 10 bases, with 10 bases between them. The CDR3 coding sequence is TGTGCCAGCAGCGACCGGCACAGAGCTTTCTTT. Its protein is CASSDRHRAFF.

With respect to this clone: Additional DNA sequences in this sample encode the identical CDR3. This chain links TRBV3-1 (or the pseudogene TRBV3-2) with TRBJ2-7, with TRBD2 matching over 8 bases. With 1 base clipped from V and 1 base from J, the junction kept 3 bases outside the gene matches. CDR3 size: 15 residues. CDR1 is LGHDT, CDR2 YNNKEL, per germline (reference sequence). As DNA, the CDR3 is TGTGCCAGCAGCCAAGGTACTAGCGGTTCCTACGAGCAGTACTTC. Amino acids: CASSQGTSGSYEQYF.

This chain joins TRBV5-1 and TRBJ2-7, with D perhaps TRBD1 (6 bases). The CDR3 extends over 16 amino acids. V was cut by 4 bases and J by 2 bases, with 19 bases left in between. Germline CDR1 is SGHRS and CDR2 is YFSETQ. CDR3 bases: TGCGCCAGCAGCAGGGAACCGGGACACCTCGCCTACGAGCAGTACTTC. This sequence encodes CASSREPGHLAYEQYF.

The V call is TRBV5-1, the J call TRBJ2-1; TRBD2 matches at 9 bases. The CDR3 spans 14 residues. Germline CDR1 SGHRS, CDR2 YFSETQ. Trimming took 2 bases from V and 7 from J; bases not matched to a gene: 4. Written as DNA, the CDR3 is TGCGCCAGCAGCTTTATAGCGGGAGTTAATGAGCAGTTCTTC. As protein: CASSFIAGVNEQFF.

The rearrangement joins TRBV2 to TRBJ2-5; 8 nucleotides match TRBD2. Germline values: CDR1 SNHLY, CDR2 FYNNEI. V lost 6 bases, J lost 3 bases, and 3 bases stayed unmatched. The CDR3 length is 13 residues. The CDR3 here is CASRLAEKETQYF. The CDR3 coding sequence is TGTGCCAGCAGACTAGCGGAGAAAGAGACCCAGTACTTC.

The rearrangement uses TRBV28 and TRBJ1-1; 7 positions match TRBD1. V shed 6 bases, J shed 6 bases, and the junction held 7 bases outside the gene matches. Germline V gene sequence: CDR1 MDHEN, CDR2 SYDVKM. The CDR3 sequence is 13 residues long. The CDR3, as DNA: TGTGCCAGCAGGGACTACAGGGGCCCTGAAGCTTTCTTT. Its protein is CASRDYRGPEAFF.

The CDR3 DNA is TGTGCCAGCATCAGGGACAGTAACACAGATACGCAGTATTTT. It yields the protein CASIRDSNTDTQYF. This chain joins TRBV7-8 and TRBJ2-3, with TRBD1 matching over 7 bases. The CDR3 spans 14 residues. The trim removed 7 bases at V and 2 bases at J, leaving 6 bases unmatched. The germline V gene has CDR1 SGHVS and CDR2 FQNEAQ.

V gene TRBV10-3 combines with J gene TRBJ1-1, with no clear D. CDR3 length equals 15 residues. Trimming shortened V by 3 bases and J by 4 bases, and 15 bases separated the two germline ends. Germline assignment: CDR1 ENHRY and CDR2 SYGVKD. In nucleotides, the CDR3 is TGTGCCATCAGTGAAGGGCCCTGGGAGGGCACTGAAGCTTTCTTT. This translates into CAISEGPWEGTEAFF.

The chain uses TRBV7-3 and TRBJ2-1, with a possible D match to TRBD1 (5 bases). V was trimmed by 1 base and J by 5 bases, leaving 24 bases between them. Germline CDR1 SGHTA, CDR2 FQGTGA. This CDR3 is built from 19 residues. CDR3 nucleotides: TGTGCCAGCAGCTTAAAGGGGCCGTCTACCCTCCCGCAGAACAATGAGCAGTTCTTC. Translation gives CASSLKGPSTLPQNNEQFF.

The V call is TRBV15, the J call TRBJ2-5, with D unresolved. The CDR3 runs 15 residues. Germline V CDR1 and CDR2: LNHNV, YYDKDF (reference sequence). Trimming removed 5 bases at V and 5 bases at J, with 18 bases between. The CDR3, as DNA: TGTGCCACCAGCGGGTTGAGAGGCGGTGGGGAGACCCAGTACTTC. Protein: CATSGLRGGGETQYF.

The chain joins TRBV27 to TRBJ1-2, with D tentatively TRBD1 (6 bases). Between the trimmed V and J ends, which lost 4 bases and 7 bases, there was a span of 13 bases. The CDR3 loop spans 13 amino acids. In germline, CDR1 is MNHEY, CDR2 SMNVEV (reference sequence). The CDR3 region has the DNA TGTGCCAGCAGTTCTTCAAGGGGGGGTGGCTACACCTTC. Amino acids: CASSSSRGGGYTF.

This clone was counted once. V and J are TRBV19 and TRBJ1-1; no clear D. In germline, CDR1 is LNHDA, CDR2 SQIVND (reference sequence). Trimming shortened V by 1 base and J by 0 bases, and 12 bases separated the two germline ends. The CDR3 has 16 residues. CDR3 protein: CASSIVGGPLNTEAFF. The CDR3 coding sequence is TGTGCCAGTAGTATAGTGGGAGGCCCGCTGAACACTGAAGCTTTCTTT.

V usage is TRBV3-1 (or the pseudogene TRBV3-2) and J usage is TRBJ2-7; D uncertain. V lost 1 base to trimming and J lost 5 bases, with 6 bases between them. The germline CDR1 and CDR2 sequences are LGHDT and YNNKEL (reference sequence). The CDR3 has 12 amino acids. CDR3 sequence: CASSQVRDEQYF. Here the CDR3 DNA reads TGTGCCAGCAGCCAAGTCCGGGACGAGCAGTACTTC.

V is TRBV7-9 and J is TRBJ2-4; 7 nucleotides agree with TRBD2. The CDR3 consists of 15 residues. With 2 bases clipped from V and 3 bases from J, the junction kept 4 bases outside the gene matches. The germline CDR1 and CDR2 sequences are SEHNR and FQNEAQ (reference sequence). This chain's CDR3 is CASSLITGGKNIQYF. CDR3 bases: TGTGCCAGCAGCTTAATTACGGGGGGCAAAAACATTCAGTACTTC.

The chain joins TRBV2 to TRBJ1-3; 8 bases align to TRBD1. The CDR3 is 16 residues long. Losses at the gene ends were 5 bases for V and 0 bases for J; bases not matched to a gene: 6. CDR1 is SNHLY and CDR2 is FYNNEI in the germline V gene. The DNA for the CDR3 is TGTGCCAGCAGTAAGCAGGGGGCCCACTCTGGAAACACCATATATTTT. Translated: CASSKQGAHSGNTIYF.

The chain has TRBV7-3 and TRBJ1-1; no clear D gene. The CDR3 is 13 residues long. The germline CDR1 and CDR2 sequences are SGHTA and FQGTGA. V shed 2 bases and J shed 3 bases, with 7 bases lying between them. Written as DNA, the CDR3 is TGTGCCAGCAGCTTATACAGAGACACTGAAGCTTTCTTT. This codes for CASSLYRDTEAFF.

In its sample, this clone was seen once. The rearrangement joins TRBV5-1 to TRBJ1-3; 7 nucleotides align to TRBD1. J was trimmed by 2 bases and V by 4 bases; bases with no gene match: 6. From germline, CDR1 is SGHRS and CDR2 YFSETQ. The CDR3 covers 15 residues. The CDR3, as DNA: TGCGCCAGCAGCATAGGGGACAGCGCTGGAAACACCATATATTTT. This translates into CASSIGDSAGNTIYF.

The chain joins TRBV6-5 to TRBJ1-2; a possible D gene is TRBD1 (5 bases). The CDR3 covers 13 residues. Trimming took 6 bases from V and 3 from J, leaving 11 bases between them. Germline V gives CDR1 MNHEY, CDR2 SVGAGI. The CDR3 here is CASRPGLDYGYTF. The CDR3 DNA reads TGTGCCAGCAGGCCAGGGCTGGACTATGGCTACACCTTC.

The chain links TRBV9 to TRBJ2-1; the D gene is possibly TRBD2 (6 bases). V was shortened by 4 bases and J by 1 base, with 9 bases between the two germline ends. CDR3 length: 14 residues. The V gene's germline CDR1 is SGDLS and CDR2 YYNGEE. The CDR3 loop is CASSPRGSYNEQFF. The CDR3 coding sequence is TGTGCCAGCAGCCCCCGGGGGTCCTACAATGAGCAGTTCTTC.

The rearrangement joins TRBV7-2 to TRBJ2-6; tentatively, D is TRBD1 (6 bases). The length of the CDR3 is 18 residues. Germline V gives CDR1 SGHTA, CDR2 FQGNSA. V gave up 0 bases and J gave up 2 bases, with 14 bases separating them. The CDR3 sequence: CASSLAQGRQPGANVLTF. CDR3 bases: TGTGCCAGCAGCTTAGCCCAGGGGCGTCAGCCTGGGGCCAACGTCCTGACTTTC.

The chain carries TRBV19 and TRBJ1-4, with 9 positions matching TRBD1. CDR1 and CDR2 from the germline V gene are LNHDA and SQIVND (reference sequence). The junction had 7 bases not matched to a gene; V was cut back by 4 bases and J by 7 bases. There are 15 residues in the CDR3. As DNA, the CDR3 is TGTGCCAGTAGTACACAGGGGGCATATGGTGAAAAACTGTTTTTT. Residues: CASSTQGAYGEKLFF.

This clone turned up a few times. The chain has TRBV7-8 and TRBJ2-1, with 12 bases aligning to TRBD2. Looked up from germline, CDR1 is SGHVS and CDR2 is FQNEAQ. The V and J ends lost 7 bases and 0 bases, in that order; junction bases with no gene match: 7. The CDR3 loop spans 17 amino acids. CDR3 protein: CASIEGLAGSSYNEQFF. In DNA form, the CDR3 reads TGTGCCAGCATCGAGGGACTAGCGGGTAGCTCCTACAATGAGCAGTTCTTC.

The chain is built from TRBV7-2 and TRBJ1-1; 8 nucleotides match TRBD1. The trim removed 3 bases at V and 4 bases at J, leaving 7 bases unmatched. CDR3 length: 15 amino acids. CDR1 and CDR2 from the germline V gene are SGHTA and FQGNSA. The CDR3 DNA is TGTGCCAGCAGCTTCGACAGGGGAAGTTTCACTGAAGCTTTCTTT. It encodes CASSFDRGSFTEAFF.

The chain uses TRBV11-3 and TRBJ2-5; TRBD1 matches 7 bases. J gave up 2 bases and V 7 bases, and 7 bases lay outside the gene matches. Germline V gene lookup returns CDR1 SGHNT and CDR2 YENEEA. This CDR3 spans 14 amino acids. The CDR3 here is CASKGDREQETQYF. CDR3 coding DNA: TGTGCCAGCAAGGGCGACAGGGAACAAGAGACCCAGTACTTC.

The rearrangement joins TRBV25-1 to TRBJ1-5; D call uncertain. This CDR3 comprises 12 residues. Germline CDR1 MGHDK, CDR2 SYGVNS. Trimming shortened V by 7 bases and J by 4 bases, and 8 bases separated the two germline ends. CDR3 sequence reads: CASIPKNQPQHF. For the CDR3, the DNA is TGTGCCAGCATTCCAAAAAATCAGCCCCAGCATTTT. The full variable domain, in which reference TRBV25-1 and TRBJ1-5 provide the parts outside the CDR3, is EADIYQTPRYLVIGTGKKITLECSQTMGHDKMYWYQQDPGMELHLIHYSYGVNSTEKGDLSSESTVSRIRTEHFPLTLESARPSHTSQYLCASIPKNQPQHFGDGTRLSIL.